A single sample is the source of the 8 T cell receptor beta chains below, sequenced in a study of T cells after yellow fever vaccination. MiXCR, applied by TCRdb to the 5' RACE reads, yields one record per CDR3 protein. The table has just under 600,000 distinct CDR3 sequences, about 13% seen once; the top ten hold around an eighth. The starting material was PBMCs, obtained on the day of the yellow fever booster vaccination. The origin of the receptors is a man aged 25-40 years who received the YFV17D yellow fever vaccine.

This chain joins TRBV20-1 and TRBJ2-5; tentative D call: TRBD2 (7 bases). Germline loops: CDR1 DFQATT, CDR2 SNEGSKA (reference sequence). Trimming removed 4 bases from V and 4 bases from J, with 25 bases in between. CDR3 size: 17 residues. The CDR3 spells CSANPQGREYVGETQYF. The CDR3 nucleotides read TGCAGTGCTAACCCCCAGGGGCGGGAGTATGTGGGAGAGACCCAGTACTTC.

This clonotype was detected ten times or more. This sequence joins TRBV2 and TRBJ2-1, with D hard to call. Trimming left V 4 bases short and J 0 bases short, with 4 bases between. The CDR3 contains 13 residues. Germline loops: CDR1 SNHLY, CDR2 FYNNEI. CDR3 residues: CASSGSSYNEQFF. The CDR3 coding sequence is TGTGCCAGCAGTGGGAGCTCCTACAATGAGCAGTTCTTC.

This clonotype came up a few times. This sequence joins TRBV20-1 and TRBJ2-7; D possibly corresponds to TRBD1 (5 bases). This CDR3 is 13 amino acids long. V was pared by 3 bases and J by 2 bases, with 11 bases between. The V gene's germline CDR1 is DFQATT and CDR2 SNEGSKA (reference sequence). The CDR3 region has the DNA TGCAGTGCTAGTTCAGGGTACACCTACGAGCAGTACTTC. This codes for CSASSGYTYEQYF.

This clonotype occurred many times. CDR3 bases: TGTGCCAGCAGTTCTAGACAGGGAAATCAGCCCCAGCATTTT. As protein: CASSSRQGNQPQHF. The chain uses TRBV7-2 and TRBJ1-5, with TRBD1 matching 7 bases. The CDR3 has 14 residues. Losses at the gene ends were 6 bases for V and 4 bases for J; bases not matched to a gene: 6. CDR1 SGHTA and CDR2 FQGNSA come from the germline V gene.

This clonotype was seen more than once but under ten times. The rearrangement links TRBV27 to TRBJ2-1, with D maybe TRBD1 (5 bases). The germline V gene has CDR1 MNHEY and CDR2 SMNVEV (reference sequence). The CDR3 extends over 16 amino acids. Trimming cost V 2 bases and J 6 bases, with 17 bases left between them. The CDR3 reads CASSLRLVGVGNEQFF. CDR3 sequence (DNA): TGTGCCAGCAGTTTACGTTTGGTAGGGGTGGGCAATGAGCAGTTCTTC.

The J gene is TRBJ2-5, the V gene TRBV10-2, with 12 bases identical to TRBD2. Germline values: CDR1 WSHSY, CDR2 SAAADI. V dropped 3 bases and J dropped 7; count of bases not matched to a gene: 6. CDR3 length equals 15 residues. CDR3 sequence (DNA): TGCGCCAGCAGTGAATCTAGCGGGAGGGGTGGGACCCAGTACTTC. Translating gives CASSESSGRGGTQYF.

This clonotype occurred many times. The chain has TRBV5-1 and TRBJ2-1; perhaps TRBD2 as D (5 bases). Trimming removed 3 bases at V and 0 bases at J, with 13 bases between. This CDR3 comprises 16 residues. Looked up from germline, CDR1 is SGHRS and CDR2 is YFSETQ. This CDR3 is CASSSSARGSYNEQFF. In nucleotides, the CDR3 is TGCGCCAGCAGCTCCTCAGCACGGGGCTCCTACAATGAGCAGTTCTTC.

The chain is built from TRBV15 and TRBJ2-5, with a weak D call TRBD2 (7 bases). V gave up 1 base and J gave up 2 bases, with 14 bases separating them. Germline CDR1 reads LNHNV; CDR2 reads YYDKDF (reference sequence). This CDR3 has 16 residues. CDR3 amino acids: CATSRAPRGGQETQYF. The DNA for the CDR3 is TGTGCCACCAGCAGAGCTCCCAGGGGAGGGCAAGAGACCCAGTACTTC.